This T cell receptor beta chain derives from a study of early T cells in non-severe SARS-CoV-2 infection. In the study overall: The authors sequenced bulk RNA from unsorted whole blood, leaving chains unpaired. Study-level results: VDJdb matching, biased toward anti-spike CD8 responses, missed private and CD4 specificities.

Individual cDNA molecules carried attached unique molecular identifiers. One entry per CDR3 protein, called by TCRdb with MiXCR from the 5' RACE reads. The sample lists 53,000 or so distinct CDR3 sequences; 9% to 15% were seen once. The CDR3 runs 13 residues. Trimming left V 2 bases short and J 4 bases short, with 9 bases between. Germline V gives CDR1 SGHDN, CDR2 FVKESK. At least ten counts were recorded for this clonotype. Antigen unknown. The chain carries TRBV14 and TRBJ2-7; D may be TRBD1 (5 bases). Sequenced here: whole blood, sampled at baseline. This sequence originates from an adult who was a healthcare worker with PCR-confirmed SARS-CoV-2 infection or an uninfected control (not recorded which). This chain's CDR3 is CASSQQGSYEQYF. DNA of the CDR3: TGTGCCAGCAGCCAACAGGGTTCGTACGAGCAGTACTTC. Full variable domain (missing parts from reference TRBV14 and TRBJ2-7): EAGVTQFPSHSVIEKGQTVTLRCDPISGHDNLYWYRRVMGKEIKFLLHFVKESKQDESGMPNNRFLAERTGGTYSTLKVQPAELEDSGVYFCASSQQGSYEQYFGPGTRLTVT.